Below are 16 T cell receptor beta chains sequenced from a single sample in a study of T-cell reconstitution after alpha-beta-depleted transplantation in children (dated by TCRdb to the mid-2010s). Per the publication, the treatment or condition label means: allogeneic hematopoietic cell transplantation with graft depleted of TCRalphabeta T cells and CD19 B cells. The library relied on PCR. TCRdb records Illumina HiSeq 2500 as the sequencer. To normalize quantification of the TCRbeta repertoire, the TCR libraries were built with molecular barcoding that relied on unique molecular identifiers. The public sequencing data were trimmed at Q25 with fastp and processed into clonotypes with MiXCR by TCRdb, which kept only in-frame beta chains. Each record represents a unique CDR3 protein, reported with the most common genes and DNA among its rows. The sample yields 670,000 or so distinct CDR3 sequences; over 10% were counted once. The top ten hold 0.79% of the sample.

The specimen comprised PBMCs, sampled before TCRalphabeta/CD19-depleted stem cell transplant. The receptors come from a girl aged 2-15 years with congenital amegakaryocytic thrombocytopenia, due to receive a stem cell transplant.

Many counts were recorded for this clonotype. This chain joins TRBV24-1 and TRBJ2-5, with 7 bases lining up with TRBD2. This CDR3 is 14 amino acids long. CDR1 is KGHDR and CDR2 is SFDVKD in the germline V gene. The V gene end was trimmed by 10 bases and the J gene end by 2 bases; junction bases not matched to a gene: 9. The CDR3 nucleotides read TGTGCCACTCGAGGGGCGGGAGCTCAAGAGACCCAGTACTTC. Encoded protein: CATRGAGAQETQYF.

The chain links TRBV20-1 to TRBJ2-1; 8 bases line up with TRBD2. CDR1 is DFQATT, CDR2 SNEGSKA, per germline (reference sequence). V shed 6 bases and J 6 bases; nucleotides not matched to a gene: 10. There are 14 residues in the CDR3. Here the CDR3 reads CSAQEGLAGNEQFF. CDR3 DNA: TGCAGTGCCCAAGAAGGACTAGCTGGCAATGAGCAGTTCTTC.

This clonotype was counted only a few times. This rearrangement joins TRBV18 to TRBJ2-5; D gene uncertain. The germline CDR1 and CDR2 sequences are KGHSH and LQKENI. V lost 6 bases and J lost 3, with 11 bases in between. The CDR3 loop spans 13 amino acids. CDR3 nucleotides: TGTGCCAGCTCTCCTGGCCCAAAAGAGACCCAGTACTTC. Translating it yields CASSPGPKETQYF.

This clonotype was counted at least ten times. J is TRBJ2-7 and V is TRBV7-9; the D call may be TRBD1 or TRBD2 (5 bases each). Trimming left V 1 base short and J 4 bases short, with 8 bases between. Per germline, CDR1 SEHNR and CDR2 FQNEAQ (reference sequence). This CDR3 contains 13 residues. The chain's CDR3 is CASSLVGGYEQYF. The CDR3 DNA follows: TGTGCCAGCAGCTTAGTTGGGGGTTACGAGCAGTACTTC.

This clonotype was seen many times. This chain joins TRBV12-3 or TRBV12-4 and TRBJ2-2; D ambiguous. This CDR3 spans 12 amino acids. V shed 1 base and J shed 8 bases, with 5 bases lying between them. The CDR3 nucleotides read TGTGCCAGCAGTTTAGTAGAAGGGGAGCTGTTTTTT. Translated, it gives CASSLVEGELFF.

This clonotype was detected only a few times. The rearrangement uses TRBV11-1 and TRBJ2-3; 8 nucleotides agree with TRBD2. Germline CDR1 reads SGHAT; CDR2 reads FQDESV (reference sequence). The CDR3 consists of 19 residues. With V trimmed by 5 bases and J by 2 bases, 18 bases remained unmatched. Here the CDR3 DNA reads TGTGCCAGCAGCGGCCGACTCTTGGTTCGCGGGAGGTTCACAGATACGCAGTATTTT. It specifies CASSGRLLVRGRFTDTQYF.

V and J are TRBV20-1 and TRBJ2-1; D may correspond to TRBD1 or TRBD2 (5 bases each). Looked up from germline, CDR1 is DFQATT and CDR2 is SNEGSKA (reference sequence). The CDR3 spans 14 residues. The germline V and J ends were trimmed by 2 bases and 7 bases, with 15 bases remaining between them. CDR3 region: CSARPGASKNEQFF. The CDR3 coding sequence is TGCAGTGCTAGACCCGGGGCTAGCAAAAATGAGCAGTTCTTC.

This clonotype was counted many times. The chain recombines TRBV20-1 with TRBJ2-7; 13 bases map to TRBD2. CDR1 is DFQATT, CDR2 SNEGSKA, per germline (reference sequence). Losses at the gene ends were 3 bases for V and 2 bases for J; bases not matched to a gene: 13. The CDR3 loop spans 18 amino acids. Here the CDR3 DNA reads TGCAGTGCTAGGAGGCGGACTAGCGGGAGTTGGGTCACCTACGAGCAGTACTTC. This translates into CSARRRTSGSWVTYEQYF.

Here the CDR3 reads CASSEEPPGLAGVYEQYF. In DNA, the CDR3 is TGCGCCAGCAGCGAGGAACCACCGGGACTAGCGGGAGTCTACGAGCAGTACTTC. The rearrangement links TRBV5-1 to TRBJ2-7; 14 positions agree with TRBD2. The CDR3 length is 18 residues. Germline-derived CDR1 and CDR2 are SGHRS and YFSETQ. J lost 3 bases, V lost 4 bases, and 12 bases had no gene match.

This clonotype has ten or more counts. The genes are TRBV29-1 and TRBJ2-1, with 12 bases lining up with TRBD2. Trimming removed 4 bases from V and 5 bases from J; junction bases left unmatched: 9. CDR3 length equals 16 residues. CDR1 is SQVTM and CDR2 is ANQGSEA in the germline V gene. The CDR3 sequence: CSVGSLAGGWDNEQFF. The CDR3 coding sequence is TGCAGCGTTGGGAGTCTAGCGGGAGGGTGGGACAATGAGCAGTTCTTC.

There are many counts of this clonotype. The V call is TRBV12-3 or TRBV12-4, the J call TRBJ2-7; possibly TRBD1 for D (6 bases). V lost 7 bases, J lost 3 bases, and 13 bases lay in between. The CDR3 has 13 amino acids. DNA of the CDR3: TGTGCCAGCACCAAAACAGGGCACTACGAGCAGTACTTC. It encodes CASTKTGHYEQYF.

This CDR3 reads CASSQNQGRGTGELFF. The CDR3 nucleotides read TGCGCCAGCAGCCAGAATCAGGGAAGGGGAACCGGGGAGCTGTTTTTT. The rearrangement links TRBV5-1 to TRBJ2-2; a possible D gene is TRBD1 (5 bases). The germline CDR1 and CDR2 sequences are SGHRS and YFSETQ. V lost 4 bases, J lost 5 bases, and 18 bases lay in between. The CDR3 consists of 16 residues.

This clonotype occurred many times. The chain uses TRBV21-1 and TRBJ2-1; no check of the table's D call, TRBD1, against the DNA was made. TRBV21-1 is deemed a pseudogene. The CDR3 loop spans 13 amino acids. CDR3 region: CARRDQKYNEQFF. The CDR3 DNA is TGTGCCAGGCGGGACCAAAAATACAATGAGCAGTTCTTC.

As for this clonotype: A read error may explain this, as a much larger clone is one base away. Without the conserved terminal phenylalanine or tryptophan, this CDR3 likely stems from a read error. CDR3 coding DNA: TGCGCCAGCAGTGAAGCAGGGGGCGCGGATACGCAGTATCTT. As protein: CASSEAGGADTQYL. The J gene is TRBJ2-3, the V gene TRBV10-2, with TRBD1 identical over 8 bases. Germline V gene lookup returns CDR1 WSHSY and CDR2 SAAADI. V shed 3 bases, J shed 6 bases, and the junction held 5 bases outside the gene matches. The CDR3 is 14 residues long.

This clonotype was picked up many times. The chain employs TRBV6-5 and TRBJ2-1; no firm D call. The CDR3 contains 14 residues. Germline V gene data show CDR1 as MNHEY and CDR2 as SVGAGI. V dropped 0 bases and J dropped 3 bases, with 6 bases sitting between them. This CDR3 reads CASSYSRSYNEQFF. In nucleotides, the CDR3 is TGTGCCAGCAGTTACTCGCGAAGCTACAATGAGCAGTTCTTC.

This clonotype has a handful of counts. This sequence joins TRBV6-1 and TRBJ2-7; D gene uncertain. Germline V lookup: CDR1 MNHNS, CDR2 SASEGT. CDR3 size: 16 residues. With 0 bases removed from V and 1 base from J, the gap between germline ends came to 13 bases. CDR3 residues: CASSEAVAVPSYEQYF. CDR3 DNA: TGTGCCAGCAGTGAAGCGGTGGCTGTGCCTTCCTACGAGCAGTACTTC.